Here is one T cell receptor beta chain with its context. Antigen specificity is unknown. The data originate from a study of graft-versus-host responses after intestinal transplantation. Whole-study results and caveats: Researchers found GvH clones in recipient marrow, and some showed up first in ileum or blood.

Measured with immunoSEQ multiplex PCR; TCRdb has only the in-frame clones, and not every one. The sample gives under 100,000 clones, more than 80% of which show up once; more than 15% is in the top ten. The sequence derives from a human patient who received an intestinal transplant, so some T cells may come from the graft donor. Here the sequenced sample was PBMCs, taken about 450 days after intestinal transplant.

The CDR3 region has the DNA TGCAGCGCCGGACAGGTGGACTCCTACGAGCAGTACTTC. Residues: CSAGQVDSYEQYF. The genes are TRBV29-1 and TRBJ2-7; 7 nucleotides match TRBD1. Per germline, CDR1 SQVTM and CDR2 ANQGSEA. The J segment lost 0 bases and the V segment lost 7 bases, leaving 6 bases of the junction unmatched. This CDR3 contains 13 residues.